This TCR beta chain came from a study of control samples from healthy donors and cancer patients. Assay: immunoSEQ multiplex PCR; the TCRdb copy retains only in-frame clones and omits some. Among 61,000 or so clones, around 91% were seen once, and the ten largest hold around 5.9%. CDR1 and CDR2 (germline): SGDLS, YYNGEE. The CDR3 runs to 14 residues. V dropped 4 bases and J dropped 4 bases, with 12 bases sitting between them. The chain links TRBV9 to TRBJ1-5; tentative D call: TRBD1 (6 bases). The receptor's source is a man in his 60s with colorectal cancer. Sequencing was done on a sample of PBMCs. DNA for the CDR3: TGTGCCAGCAGCCCGAGAGGGGGTAATCAGCCCCAGCATTTT. This encodes CASSPRGGNQPQHF. The full variable domain, its missing parts supplied by reference TRBV9 and TRBJ1-5, is DSGVTQTPKHLITATGQRVTLRCSPRSGDLSVYWYQQSLDQGLQFLIQYYNGEERAKGNILERFSAQQFPDLHSELNLSSLELGDSALYFCASSPRGGNQPQHFGDGTRLSIL.